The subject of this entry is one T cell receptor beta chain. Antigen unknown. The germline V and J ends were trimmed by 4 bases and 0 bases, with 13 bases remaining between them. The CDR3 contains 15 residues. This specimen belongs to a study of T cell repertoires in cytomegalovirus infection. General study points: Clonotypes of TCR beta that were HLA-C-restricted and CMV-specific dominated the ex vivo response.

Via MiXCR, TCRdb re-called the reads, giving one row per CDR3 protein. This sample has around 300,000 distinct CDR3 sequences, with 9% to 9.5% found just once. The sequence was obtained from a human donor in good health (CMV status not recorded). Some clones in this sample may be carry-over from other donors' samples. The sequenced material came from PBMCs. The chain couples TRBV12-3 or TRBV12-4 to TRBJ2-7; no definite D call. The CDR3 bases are TGTGCCAGCAGTTCCCAACCGGCCCTCTCCTACGAGCAGTACTTC. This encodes CASSSQPALSYEQYF.